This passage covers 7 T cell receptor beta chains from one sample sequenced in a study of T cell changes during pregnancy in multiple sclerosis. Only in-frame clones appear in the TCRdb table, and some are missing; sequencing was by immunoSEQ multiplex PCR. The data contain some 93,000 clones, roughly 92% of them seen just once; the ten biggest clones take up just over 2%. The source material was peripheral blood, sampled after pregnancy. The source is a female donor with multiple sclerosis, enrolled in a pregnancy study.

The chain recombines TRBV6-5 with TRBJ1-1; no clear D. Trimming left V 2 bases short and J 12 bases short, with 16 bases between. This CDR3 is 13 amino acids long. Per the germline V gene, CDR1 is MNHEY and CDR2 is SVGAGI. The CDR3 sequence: CASSYGTGMSTFF. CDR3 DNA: TGTGCCAGCAGTTACGGAACGGGGATGTCAACTTTCTTT.

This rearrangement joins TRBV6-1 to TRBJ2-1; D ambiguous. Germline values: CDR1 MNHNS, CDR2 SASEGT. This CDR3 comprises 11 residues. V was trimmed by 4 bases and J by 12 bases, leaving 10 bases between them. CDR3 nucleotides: TGTGCCAGCAGTGTTGAGGTAGGGCAGTTCTTC. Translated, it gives CASSVEVGQFF.

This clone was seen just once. In nucleotides, the CDR3 is TGCGCCAGCAGCCAAGATCGGCTGGAGTACTATGGCTACACCTTC. It translates to CASSQDRLEYYGYTF. The chain joins TRBV4-1 to TRBJ1-2; no firm D call. CDR1 is MGHRA, CDR2 YSYEKL, per germline. The V end was cut by 0 bases, the J end by 3 bases, with 11 bases between. This CDR3 has 15 residues.

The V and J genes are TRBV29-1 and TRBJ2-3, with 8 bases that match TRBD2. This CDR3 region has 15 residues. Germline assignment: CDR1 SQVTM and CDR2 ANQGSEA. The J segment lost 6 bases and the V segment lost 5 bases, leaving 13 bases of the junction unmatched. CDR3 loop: CSVSLSGTRGDTQYF. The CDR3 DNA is TGCAGCGTTTCACTCTCCGGGACTAGGGGCGATACGCAGTATTTT.

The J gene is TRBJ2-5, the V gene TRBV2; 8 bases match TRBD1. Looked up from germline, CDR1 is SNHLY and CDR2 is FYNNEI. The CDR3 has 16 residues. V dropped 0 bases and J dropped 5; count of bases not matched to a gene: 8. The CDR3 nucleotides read TGTGCCAGCAGTGAAGCTAGTCAGGGGGCGGGTGAGACCCAGTACTTC. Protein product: CASSEASQGAGETQYF.

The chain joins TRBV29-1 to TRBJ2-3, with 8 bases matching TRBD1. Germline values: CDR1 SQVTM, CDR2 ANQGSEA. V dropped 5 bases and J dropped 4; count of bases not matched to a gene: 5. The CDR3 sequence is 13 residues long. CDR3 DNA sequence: TGCAGCGTTAGGACACAGGGGGCAGATACGCAGTATTTT. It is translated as CSVRTQGADTQYF.

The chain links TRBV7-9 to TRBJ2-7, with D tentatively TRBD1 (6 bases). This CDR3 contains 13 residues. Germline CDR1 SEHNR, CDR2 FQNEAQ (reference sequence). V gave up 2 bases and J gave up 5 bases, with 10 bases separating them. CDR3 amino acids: CASSLKGQNEQYF. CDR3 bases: TGTGCCAGCAGCTTAAAAGGACAGAACGAGCAGTACTTC.